These 23 T cell receptor beta chains share one sample of origin, sequenced in a study of shared clonotypes between healthy human individuals. The protocol was immunoSEQ multiplex PCR, while the TCRdb copy is restricted to in-frame clones and leaves out a portion. The top ten clones hold about 25% of a sample with approximately 810,000 clones, around 92% of them seen once. Naivety among CD8 cells was defined by CD45RO negativity and positive CCR7 selection, thereby excluding terminally differentiated effector memory CD45RA+ cells. The sequenced sample was naive CD8+ T cells sorted from blood. These receptors came from a man aged 25-45 years in good health.

The chain uses TRBV28 and TRBJ2-5; 7 bases align to TRBD1. With V trimmed by 4 bases and J by 1 base, 15 bases remained unmatched. CDR3 size: 18 residues. Germline V gene lookup returns CDR1 MDHEN and CDR2 SYDVKM. The CDR3 DNA reads TGTGCCAGCAGTTCCCCTTTTACAGGGGTCCGCACCCAAGAGACCCAGTACTTC. It codes for CASSSPFTGVRTQETQYF. The full variable domain, completed using reference TRBV28 and TRBJ2-5, is DVKVTQSSRYLVKRTGEKVFLECVQDMDHENMFWYRQDPGLGLRLIYFSYDVKMKEKGDIPEGYSVSREKKERFSLILESASTNQTSMYLCASSSPFTGVRTQETQYFGPGTRLLVL.

The gene calls are TRBV28 and TRBJ2-7, with 7 nucleotides matching TRBD1. The CDR3 extends over 14 amino acids. Looked up from germline, CDR1 is MDHEN and CDR2 is SYDVKM. V lost 6 bases, J lost 7 bases, and 12 bases stayed unmatched. The CDR3 reads CASSPRDRIREQYF. The CDR3 bases are TGTGCCAGCAGCCCAAGGGACAGAATACGGGAGCAGTACTTC.

The chain has TRBV5-1 and TRBJ2-7; TRBD1 aligns across 8 bases. This CDR3 comprises 13 residues. The V gene's germline CDR1 is SGHRS and CDR2 YFSETQ. The V segment lost 4 bases and the J segment 5 bases; nucleotides outside the gene matches: 5. In DNA form, the CDR3 reads TGCGCCAGCAGCCCGGACAGGGCCCACGAGCAGTACTTC. Amino acid sequence: CASSPDRAHEQYF.

This clone was seen more than once but under ten times. The chain couples TRBV7-6 to TRBJ1-1; D possibly corresponds to TRBD1 (5 bases). Germline assignment: CDR1 SGHVS and CDR2 FNYEAQ. Trimming left V 1 base short and J 4 bases short, with 10 bases between. The CDR3 runs 14 residues. The CDR3 nucleotides are TGTGCCAGCAGCTTAGGGGACCGGGGCACTGAAGCTTTCTTT. It yields the protein CASSLGDRGTEAFF.

The rearrangement uses TRBV27 and TRBJ2-2; 8 nucleotides match TRBD2. The CDR3 runs to 14 residues. V shed 7 bases and J 3 bases; nucleotides not matched to a gene: 4. Germline V gene data show CDR1 as MNHEY and CDR2 as SMNVEV (reference sequence). CDR3 residues: CASNIAGYTGELFF. In DNA form, the CDR3 reads TGTGCCAGCAACATAGCGGGATACACCGGGGAGCTGTTTTTT.

Worth noting for this clone: The sample contains more than one DNA sequence encoding this CDR3. This chain connects TRBV29-1 to TRBJ2-7; D is uncertain. V was pared by 3 bases and J by 3 bases, with 6 bases between. Germline V gene data show CDR1 as SQVTM and CDR2 as ANQGSEA. The CDR3 is 11 residues long. The CDR3 nucleotides read TGCAGCGTTGAGTCTAACTACGAGCAGTACTTC. Amino acid sequence: CSVESNYEQYF.

The chain combines TRBV7-8 with TRBJ2-7, with D possibly called TRBD1 or TRBD2 (6 bases each). Trimming took off 2 bases at V and 3 bases at J, with 11 bases between the two ends. This CDR3 is built from 14 residues. CDR1 and CDR2 (germline): SGHVS, FQNEAQ. This CDR3 is CASSLPGAVYEQYF. In nucleotides, the CDR3 is TGTGCCAGCAGCTTACCGGGGGCCGTCTACGAGCAGTACTTC.

The DNA for the CDR3 is TGTGCCAGCAGCTTCGGGACAGGATACGAGCAGTACTTC. Its protein product is CASSFGTGYEQYF. J is TRBJ2-7 and V is TRBV11-3; 8 bases agree with TRBD1. The CDR3 consists of 13 residues. Per the germline V gene, CDR1 is SGHNT and CDR2 is YENEEA. V shed 3 bases and J 4 bases; nucleotides not matched to a gene: 2.

This chain links TRBV11-3 with TRBJ2-1; TRBD2 matches at 7 bases. The germline V gene encodes CDR1 SGHNT and CDR2 YENEEA. V shed 7 bases, J shed 2 bases, and the junction held 2 bases outside the gene matches. The CDR3 has 13 residues. CDR3 region: CASMAGAYNEQFF. DNA of the CDR3: TGTGCCAGCATGGCGGGAGCCTACAATGAGCAGTTCTTC.

The V and J genes are TRBV28 and TRBJ2-3; weak D call: TRBD1 (5 bases). Germline lookup yields CDR1 MDHEN and CDR2 SYDVKM. The V and J ends lost 3 bases and 5 bases respectively, with 6 bases between them. The CDR3 covers 12 residues. The CDR3 here is CASSFQGDTQYF. CDR3 coding DNA: TGTGCCAGCAGTTTCCAGGGAGATACGCAGTATTTT.

The rearrangement uses TRBV6-5 and TRBJ1-1; the D gene is possibly TRBD1 (5 bases). Between the trimmed V and J ends, which lost 0 bases and 4 bases, there was a span of 12 bases. Per germline, CDR1 MNHEY and CDR2 SVGAGI. CDR3 length equals 15 residues. CDR3 protein: CASSYSTAGGTEAFF. The CDR3 region has the DNA TGTGCCAGCAGTTACTCGACAGCGGGGGGCACTGAAGCTTTCTTT.

V and J are TRBV19 and TRBJ1-1; D unclear. The CDR3 has 13 amino acids. Germline-derived CDR1 and CDR2 are LNHDA and SQIVND (reference sequence). V was pared by 5 bases and J by 6 bases, with 13 bases between. For the CDR3, the DNA is TGTGCCAGTAGTCCCGAACCCCCCCCTGAAGCTTTCTTT. Its protein is CASSPEPPPEAFF.

A word on this clone: The identical CDR3 is also encoded by other nucleotide sequences in the sample. CDR3 nucleotide sequence: TGTGCCAGCAGCTTTTCAGGGGGCACTGAAGCTTTCTTT. The encoded protein is CASSFSGGTEAFF. V usage is TRBV5-4 and J usage is TRBJ1-1; 7 positions agree with TRBD1. The CDR3 extends over 13 amino acids. Germline V gene data show CDR1 as SGHNT and CDR2 as YYREEE (reference sequence). V lost 2 bases and J lost 4; bases outside the gene matches: 2.

This clone appeared a few times. V and J are TRBV7-2 and TRBJ2-7, with no clear D. This CDR3 contains 16 residues. Germline values: CDR1 SGHTA, CDR2 FQGNSA. V lost 5 bases to trimming and J lost 2 bases, with 19 bases between them. The CDR3 DNA is TGTGCCAGCAGCCCCTTAGTACCCCCAGATACCTACGAGCAGTACTTC. Its protein is CASSPLVPPDTYEQYF.

V is TRBV7-8 and J is TRBJ2-7; 10 nucleotides match TRBD2. The ends lost 2 bases at V and 0 bases at J; junction bases unmatched: 4. Germline V gene data show CDR1 as SGHVS and CDR2 as FQNEAQ. The CDR3 runs 16 residues. The CDR3 sequence: CASSLSPSGGSYEQYF. The DNA for the CDR3 is TGTGCCAGCAGCTTAAGCCCTAGCGGGGGCTCCTACGAGCAGTACTTC.

The chain carries TRBV9 and TRBJ2-3; a weak D match, TRBD1 (5 bases). The CDR3 extends over 13 amino acids. The germline CDR1 and CDR2 sequences are SGDLS and YYNGEE. V was clipped by 4 bases and J by 5 bases, with 11 bases between them. CDR3 residues: CASSIDSRDTQYF. The CDR3 DNA reads as TGTGCCAGCAGCATTGACAGCCGAGATACGCAGTATTTT.

V gene TRBV6-6 combines with J gene TRBJ2-7, with TRBD1 as a possible D gene (6 bases). The ends were cut back, 0 bases at V and 7 bases at J, with 16 bases in the middle. This CDR3 has 15 residues. In germline, CDR1 is MNHNY, CDR2 SVGAGI (reference sequence). The CDR3 coding sequence is TGTGCCAGCAGTTACTCGAATGAGTACAGGGTTGAGCAGTACTTC. It encodes CASSYSNEYRVEQYF.

The chain uses TRBV7-6 and TRBJ1-1, with a weak D call TRBD1 (6 bases). There are 16 residues in the CDR3. Germline loops: CDR1 SGHVS, CDR2 FNYEAQ. V was trimmed by 1 base and J by 1 base, leaving 13 bases between them. Here the CDR3 DNA reads TGTGCCAGCAGCTTAGTTCCAGGGGCCACGAACACTGAAGCTTTCTTT. The encoded protein is CASSLVPGATNTEAFF. Variable domain in full (rest from reference TRBV7-6 and TRBJ1-1): GAGVSQSPRYKVTKRGQDVALRCDPISGHVSLYWYRQALGQGPEFLTYFNYEAQQDKSGLPNDRFSAERPEGSISTLTIQRTEQRDSAMYRCASSLVPGATNTEAFFGQGTRLTVV.

This chain links TRBV19 with TRBJ1-1, with D unresolved. The CDR3 covers 13 residues. Deletions cut 5 bases from V and 2 bases from J, with 9 bases between. The germline V gene encodes CDR1 LNHDA and CDR2 SQIVND (reference sequence). CDR3 sequence (DNA): TGTGCCAGTAGTCCGACCGTCAACACTGAAGCTTTCTTT. This sequence encodes CASSPTVNTEAFF.

The V call is TRBV13, the J call TRBJ2-5; D remains unclear. This CDR3 is built from 15 residues. Trimming shortened V by 5 bases and J by 2 bases, and 15 bases separated the two germline ends. Germline CDR1 PRHDT, CDR2 FYEKMQ (reference sequence). The CDR3 spells CASSIRRLGQETQYF. As DNA, the CDR3 is TGTGCCAGCAGCATCCGGCGCCTAGGTCAAGAGACCCAGTACTTC. Variable domain in full (rest from reference TRBV13 and TRBJ2-5): AAGVIQSPRHLIKEKRETATLKCYPIPRHDTVYWYQQGPGQDPQFLISFYEKMQSDKGSIPDRFSAQQFSDYHSELNMSSLELGDSALYFCASSIRRLGQETQYFGPGTRLLVL.

This clone was detected only once. The rearrangement links TRBV28 to TRBJ2-7; 8 bases are a match to TRBD1. J was trimmed by 2 bases and V by 5 bases; bases with no gene match: 8. The CDR3 totals 15 residues. CDR1 is MDHEN and CDR2 is SYDVKM in the germline V gene. The CDR3 region is CASSLGQGHAYEQYF. The CDR3 DNA reads TGTGCCAGCAGTCTAGGACAGGGTCACGCCTACGAGCAGTACTTC.

J is TRBJ1-1 and V is TRBV4-1; 7 bases agree with TRBD1. In germline, CDR1 is MGHRA, CDR2 YSYEKL. V was pared by 4 bases and J by 0 bases, with 8 bases of the junction left unmatched. The CDR3 is 16 residues long. The CDR3 reads CASSPYRGDMNTEAFF. The CDR3 DNA sequence: TGCGCCAGCAGCCCATACAGGGGAGACATGAACACTGAAGCTTTCTTT.

The chain carries TRBV7-9 and TRBJ2-5, with 8 nucleotides matching TRBD1. CDR3 length: 14 residues. Trimming at V came to 3 bases and at J to 5 bases, leaving 5 bases not matched to a gene. Germline CDR1 SEHNR, CDR2 FQNEAQ (reference sequence). The CDR3 bases are TGTGCCAGCAGCTTGACAGGGGCCGGGGAGACCCAGTACTTC. It codes for CASSLTGAGETQYF.